This T cell receptor beta chain is from a study of T cell changes during pregnancy in multiple sclerosis. The table came from immunoSEQ multiplex PCR; TCRdb's copy has only in-frame clones and leaves some out. The data show fewer than 85,000 clones, around 93% seen once. The CDR3 extends over 13 amino acids. V lost 7 bases, J lost 5 bases, and 12 bases lay in between. Germline CDR1 reads LNHDA; CDR2 reads SQIVND (reference sequence). The chain combines TRBV19 with TRBJ1-5; D unresolved. The TCR comes from a female donor with multiple sclerosis, enrolled in a pregnancy study. Source: peripheral blood, taken in the second trimester of pregnancy. In DNA, the CDR3 is TGTGCCAGTACCATGGAGGAGGATCAGCCCCAGCATTTT. It encodes CASTMEEDQPQHF.